This TCR beta chain emerged from a study of blood T cell repertoires in COVID-19. About the research overall: Acute and convalescent COVID-19 samples came from the United States, Italy and Spain. T cells, B-cell-depleted T cells, or PBMCs provided the cDNA or gDNA that served as material.

Original processing notes: Amplification of reference gene primers was used by the study to estimate nucleated cell counts. Some clones are missing from TCRdb's copy, which holds only in-frame ones; the method was immunoSEQ multiplex PCR. V, J and clone size are taken as reported in that table, and D and trimming were inferred from the DNA itself. The table records just under 350,000 clones, around nine tenths of them present only once. CDR3 length: 13 amino acids. The germline CDR1 and CDR2 sequences are GTSNPN and SVGIG (reference sequence). With 0 bases removed from V and 9 bases from J, the gap between germline ends came to 14 bases.

Material for sequencing was peripheral blood. The gene calls are TRBV30 and TRBJ1-1; tentative D call: TRBD1 (6 bases). This receptor was taken from a woman aged 18-29 years who had recovered from COVID-19. As DNA, the CDR3 is TGTGCCTGGAGTGTACGGGGGGCGAGGAAAGCTTTCTTT. It yields the protein CAWSVRGARKAFF.